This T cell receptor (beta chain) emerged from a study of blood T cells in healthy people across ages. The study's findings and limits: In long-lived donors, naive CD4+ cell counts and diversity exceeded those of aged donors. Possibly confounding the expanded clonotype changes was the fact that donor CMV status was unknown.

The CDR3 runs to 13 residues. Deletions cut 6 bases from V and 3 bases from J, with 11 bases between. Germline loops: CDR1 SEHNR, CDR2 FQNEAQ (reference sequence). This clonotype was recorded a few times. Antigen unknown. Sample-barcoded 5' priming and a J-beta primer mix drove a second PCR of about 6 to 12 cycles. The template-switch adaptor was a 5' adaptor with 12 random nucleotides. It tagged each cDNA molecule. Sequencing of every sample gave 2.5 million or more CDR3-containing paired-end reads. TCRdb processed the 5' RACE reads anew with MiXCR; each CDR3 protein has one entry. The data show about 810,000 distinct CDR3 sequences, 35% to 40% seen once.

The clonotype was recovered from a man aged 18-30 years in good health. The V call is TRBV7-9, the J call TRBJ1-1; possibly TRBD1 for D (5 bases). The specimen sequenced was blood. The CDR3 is CASSPGDHTEAFF. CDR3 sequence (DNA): TGTGCCAGCAGTCCGGGGGATCACACTGAAGCTTTCTTT. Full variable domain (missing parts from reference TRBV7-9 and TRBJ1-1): DTGVSQNPRHKITKRGQNVTFRCDPISEHNRLYWYRQTLGQGPEFLTYFQNEAQLEKSRLLSDRFSAERPKGSFSTLEIQRTEQGDSAMYLCASSPGDHTEAFFGQGTRLTVV.